These T cell receptor beta chains were read from a single sample in a study of CD8 T cells in Susac syndrome. TCRdb recomputed calls from the immunoSEQ multiplex PCR reads with MiXCR, one row per CDR3 protein. The sample lists about 70,000 distinct CDR3 sequences; around 96% were seen once. The sample was CD4+ T cells from PBMCs. These receptors were collected from a human donor with multiple sclerosis. CDR3s include the opening cysteine and the closing phenylalanine or tryptophan. The D gene is left open where the match is weak. The size field is filled for only some rows; it gives once, few, many or a size class.

clone_size,d_call,v_call,j_call,cdr3_nt,cdr3_aa
.,.,TRBV6-5,TRBJ2-4,TGTGCCAGCAGCAATGGACAGCTAAACATTCAGTACTTC,CASSNGQLNIQYF
.,.,TRBV20-1,TRBJ2-4,TGCAGTGCCCCTTCGGACGGTGACTCTCAGTACTTC,CSAPSDGDSQYF
.,TRBD1,TRBV6-5,TRBJ2-5,TGTGCCAGCAGACACAGGGGTAGGGAGACAGAGACCCAGTACTTC,CASRHRGRETETQYF
.,TRBD2,TRBV5-4,TRBJ2-7,TGTGCCAGCAGCTTGACAGCGGGGGGCGTTTACGAGCAGTACTTC,CASSLTAGGVYEQYF
.,.,TRBV11-3,TRBJ1-1,TGTGCCAGCAGCTTGAGCGGGGGAGCTTTCTTT,CASSLSGGAFF
once,.,TRBV4-1,TRBJ1-3,TGCGCCAGCAGCCAACAGGCCTCCGCCATTTCGACTGGAAACACCATATATTTT,CASSQQASAISTGNTIYF
once,.,TRBV25-1,TRBJ2-7,TGTGCCAGCAGTTCCCCCCAGGGTCGATACGAGCAGTACTTC,CASSSPQGRYEQYF
.,.,TRBV12-3/TRBV12-4,TRBJ1-6,TGTGCCAGCAGTTTGGGCGGGGCTTCACCCCTCCACTTT,CASSLGGASPLHF
.,.,TRBV3-1,TRBJ1-1,TGTGCCAGCAGCCACGGGACATTGAACACTGAAGCTTTCTTT,CASSHGTLNTEAFF
.,.,TRBV29-1,TRBJ2-5,TGCAGCGTTGGGCTGACGGAAGAGACCCAGTACTTC,CSVGLTEETQYF
.,.,TRBV30,TRBJ1-4,TGTGCCTGGAGCGGGCAGTCCAATGAAAAACTGTTTTTT,CAWSGQSNEKLFF
.,.,TRBV2,TRBJ2-7,TGTGCCAGCAGTGGCAAGGGGGTGGTCTACGAGCAGTACTTC,CASSGKGVVYEQYF
.,TRBD1,TRBV13,TRBJ2-7,TGTGCCAGCAGCAATAGACAGGGCCACGAGCAGTACTTC,CASSNRQGHEQYF
.,TRBD1,TRBV27,TRBJ1-2,TGTGCCAGCGGCTGGGGACAGGGGGACTATGGCTACACCTTC,CASGWGQGDYGYTF
few,.,TRBV29-1,TRBJ1-1,TGCAGCGTTGGGCCCAACACTGAAGCTTTCTTT,CSVGPNTEAFF
few,.,TRBV7-2,TRBJ2-1,TGTGCCAGCAGCCCGGGGGGCGCCTACAATGAGCAGTTCTTC,CASSPGGAYNEQFF
.,.,TRBV3-1,TRBJ2-1,TGTGCCAGCAGCCACGGTTTCTACAATGAGCAGTTCTTC,CASSHGFYNEQFF
.,.,TRBV6-1,TRBJ1-2,TGTGCCAGCACCAGGGGCTCCTATGGCTACACCTTC,CASTRGSYGYTF
.,.,TRBV6-2/TRBV6-3,TRBJ1-5,TGTGCCAGCCGGCGGAACCAAAGGAATCAGCCCCAGCATTTT,CASRRNQRNQPQHF
once,.,TRBV3-1,TRBJ2-7,TGTGCCAGCAGCCGACGGACCGACACGACCTACGAGCAGTACTTC,CASSRRTDTTYEQYF
.,.,TRBV7-2,TRBJ2-3,TGTGCCAGCAGCTCGGGACTCACGACGTCTACGCAGTATTTT,CASSSGLTTSTQYF
.,TRBD1,TRBV5-6,TRBJ2-4,TGTGCCAGCAGCAGGGACAGGGGAGCCAAAAACATTCAGTACTTC,CASSRDRGAKNIQYF
.,TRBD1,TRBV5-1,TRBJ2-7,TGCGCCAGCAGCACGGGGACAGGTAGACCGCCGCACGAGCAGTACTTC,CASSTGTGRPPHEQYF
.,.,TRBV2,TRBJ2-5,TGTGCCAGCAGTGATCTAGACAGGATGCGTGAGACCCAGTACTTC,CASSDLDRMRETQYF
.,TRBD1,TRBV12-3/TRBV12-4,TRBJ2-6,TGTGCCAGCAGTTCCAACACAGGGGGCCCCTCTGGGGCCAACGTCCTGACTTTC,CASSSNTGGPSGANVLTF
.,.,TRBV15,TRBJ1-1,TGTGCCACCAGCAGAGATCTTGGCAGGGTGGTAACTGAAGCTTTCTTT,CATSRDLGRVVTEAFF
.,TRBD2,TRBV7-9,TRBJ2-1,TGTGCCAGCAGCGTGGGACTAGCGATCGATGAGCAGTTCTTC,CASSVGLAIDEQFF
.,TRBD2,TRBV7-2,TRBJ2-7,TGTGCCAGCAGCTTAGTTTCGCTAGCGGGGTCCTACGAGCAGTACTTC,CASSLVSLAGSYEQYF
.,TRBD1,TRBV23-1,TRBJ1-4,TGCGCCAGCAGTCACTCGACAGGGCGCCCCTGGGAAAAACTGTTTTTT,CASSHSTGRPWEKLFF
.,.,TRBV30,TRBJ2-5,TGTGCCTGGAGCGAAGAGACCCAGTACTTC,CAWSEETQYF
.,.,TRBV4-3,TRBJ2-7,TGCGCCAGCAGCCAAGTAACGGGTTCCCACGAGCAGTACTTC,CASSQVTGSHEQYF
.,TRBD1,TRBV13,TRBJ1-2,TGTGCCAGCAGCCTGGACAGGGTAGGCTATGGCTACACCTTC,CASSLDRVGYGYTF
.,.,TRBV30,TRBJ1-5,TGTGCCTGGAGTAGAGGCCAGGGTCGGAATCAGCCCCAGCATTTT,CAWSRGQGRNQPQHF
.,.,TRBV7-9,TRBJ2-5,TGTGCCAGCAGCCCAGGGGACTACCGGTCCCGTAGCCAGTACTTC,CASSPGDYRSRSQYF
.,.,TRBV4-2,TRBJ2-7,TGTGCCAGCAGCCAAGACGGCGGGGCTAGCGAGCAGTACTTC,CASSQDGGASEQYF